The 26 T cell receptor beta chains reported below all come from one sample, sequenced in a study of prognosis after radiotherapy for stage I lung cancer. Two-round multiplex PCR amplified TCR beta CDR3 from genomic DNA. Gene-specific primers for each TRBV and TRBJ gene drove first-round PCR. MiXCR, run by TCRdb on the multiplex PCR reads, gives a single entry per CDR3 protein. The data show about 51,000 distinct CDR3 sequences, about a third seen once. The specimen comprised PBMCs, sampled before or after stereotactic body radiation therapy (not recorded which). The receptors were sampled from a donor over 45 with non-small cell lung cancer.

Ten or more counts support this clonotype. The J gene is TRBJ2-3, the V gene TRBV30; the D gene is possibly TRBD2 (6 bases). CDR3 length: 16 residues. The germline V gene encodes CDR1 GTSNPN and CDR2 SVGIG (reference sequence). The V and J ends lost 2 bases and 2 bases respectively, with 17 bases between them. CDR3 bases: TGTGCCTGGAGTCCTTTTCTAGCGACTTTCACAGATACGCAGTATTTT. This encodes CAWSPFLATFTDTQYF.

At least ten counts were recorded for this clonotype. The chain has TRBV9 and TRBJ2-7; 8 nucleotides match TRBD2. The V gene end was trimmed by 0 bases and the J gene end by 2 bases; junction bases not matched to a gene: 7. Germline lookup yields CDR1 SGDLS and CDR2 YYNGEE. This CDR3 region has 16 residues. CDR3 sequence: CASSVDASGLAYEQYF. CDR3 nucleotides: TGTGCCAGCAGCGTAGATGCTAGCGGGCTTGCCTACGAGCAGTACTTC. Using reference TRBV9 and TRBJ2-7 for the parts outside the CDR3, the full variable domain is DSGVTQTPKHLITATGQRVTLRCSPRSGDLSVYWYQQSLDQGLQFLIQYYNGEERAKGNILERFSAQQFPDLHSELNLSSLELGDSALYFCASSVDASGLAYEQYFGPGTRLTVT.

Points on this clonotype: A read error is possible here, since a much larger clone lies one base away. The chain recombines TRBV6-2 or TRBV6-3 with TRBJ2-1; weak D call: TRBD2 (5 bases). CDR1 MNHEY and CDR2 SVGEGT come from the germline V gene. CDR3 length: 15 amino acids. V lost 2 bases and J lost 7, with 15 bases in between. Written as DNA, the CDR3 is TGTGCCAGCAGTTACAGTAGCGCGGCATCAAATGAGCAGTTCTTC. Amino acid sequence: CASSYSSAASNEQFF.

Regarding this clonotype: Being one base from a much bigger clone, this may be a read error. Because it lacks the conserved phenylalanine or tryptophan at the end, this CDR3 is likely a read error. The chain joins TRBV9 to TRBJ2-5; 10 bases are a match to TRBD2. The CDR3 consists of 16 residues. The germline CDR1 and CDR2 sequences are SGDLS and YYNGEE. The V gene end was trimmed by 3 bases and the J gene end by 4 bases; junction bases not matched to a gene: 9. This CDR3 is CASSGIAGGGGETQYL. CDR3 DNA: TGTGCCAGCAGCGGAATAGCGGGAGGAGGAGGAGAGACCCAGTACTTA.

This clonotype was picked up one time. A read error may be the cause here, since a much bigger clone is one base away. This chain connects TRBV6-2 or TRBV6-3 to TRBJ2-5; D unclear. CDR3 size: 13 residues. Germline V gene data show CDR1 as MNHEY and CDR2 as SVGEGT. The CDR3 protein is CASIYSSKETQYF. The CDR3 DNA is TGTGCCAGCATTTACAGCAGTAAAGAGACCCAGTACTTC.

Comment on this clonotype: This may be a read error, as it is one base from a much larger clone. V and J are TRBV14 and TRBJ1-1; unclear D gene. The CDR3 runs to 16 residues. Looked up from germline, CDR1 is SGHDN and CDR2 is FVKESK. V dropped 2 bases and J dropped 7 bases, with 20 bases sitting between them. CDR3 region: CASSQYRARVYDEAFF. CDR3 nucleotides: TGTGCCAGCAGCCAATATCGGGCAAGGGTATACGATGAAGCTTTCTTT.

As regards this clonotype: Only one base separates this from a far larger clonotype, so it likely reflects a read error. The CDR3 sequence: CASSSISDQTQHF. The CDR3 DNA is TGTGCCAGCAGTTCGATCTCTGATCAGACCCAGCATTTT. This rearrangement joins TRBV6-9 to TRBJ1-5; D not resolved. Germline V gene sequence: CDR1 MNHGY, CDR2 SVAAGI. The CDR3 spans 13 residues.

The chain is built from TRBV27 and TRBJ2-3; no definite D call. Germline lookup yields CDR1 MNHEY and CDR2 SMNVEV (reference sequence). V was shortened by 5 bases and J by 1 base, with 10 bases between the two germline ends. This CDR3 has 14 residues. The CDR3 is CASSPPVGTDTQYF. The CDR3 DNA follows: TGTGCCAGCAGTCCCCCGGTTGGCACAGATACGCAGTATTTT.

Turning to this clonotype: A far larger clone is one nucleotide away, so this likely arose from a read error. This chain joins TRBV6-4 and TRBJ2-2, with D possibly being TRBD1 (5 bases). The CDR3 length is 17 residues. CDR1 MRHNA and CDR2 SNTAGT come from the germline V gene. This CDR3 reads CASSKTPAGYDTWELFF. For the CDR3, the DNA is TGTGCCAGCAGCAAAACCCCGGCAGGGTATGACACCTGGGAGCTGTTTTTT.

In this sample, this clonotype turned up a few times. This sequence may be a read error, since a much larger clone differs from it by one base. The CDR3, as DNA: TGTGCCAGCATGTACACTGAAGCTTTCTTT. It yields the protein CASMYTEAFF. The J gene is TRBJ1-1, the V gene TRBV2, with unresolved D. This CDR3 is built from 10 residues. Per the germline V gene, CDR1 is SNHLY and CDR2 is FYNNEI. With 7 bases removed from V and 3 bases from J, the gap between germline ends came to 3 bases. The full variable domain, in which reference TRBV2 and TRBJ1-1 provide the parts outside the CDR3, is EPEVTQTPSHQVTQMGQEVILRCVPISNHLYFYWYRQILGQKVEFLVSFYNNEISEKSEIFDDQFSVERPDGSNFTLKIRSTKLEDSAMYFCASMYTEAFFGQGTRLTVV.

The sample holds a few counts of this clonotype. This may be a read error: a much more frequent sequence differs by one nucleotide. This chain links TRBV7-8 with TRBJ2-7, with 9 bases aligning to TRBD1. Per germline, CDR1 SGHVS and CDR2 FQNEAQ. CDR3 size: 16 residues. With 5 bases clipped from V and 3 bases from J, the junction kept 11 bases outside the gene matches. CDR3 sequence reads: CASSPWGGGQGYEQYF. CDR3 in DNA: TGTGCCAGCAGCCCCTGGGGGGGGGGACAGGGCTACGAGCAGTACTTC. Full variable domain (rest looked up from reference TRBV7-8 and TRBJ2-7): GAGVSQSPRYKVAKRGQDVALRCDPISGHVSLFWYQQALGQGPEFLTYFQNEAQLDKSGLPSDRFFAERPEGSVSTLKIQRTQQEDSAVYLCASSPWGGGQGYEQYFGPGTRLTVT.

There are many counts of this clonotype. The CDR3 loop reads CASSHQRTRELMGEQFF. The DNA for the CDR3 is TGTGCCAGCAGCCACCAACGGACCCGAGAGTTGATGGGTGAGCAGTTCTTC. The chain carries TRBV11-2 and TRBJ2-1; D call uncertain. CDR1 is SGHAT, CDR2 FQNNGV, per germline. The V end was cut by 5 bases, the J end by 9 bases, with 26 bases between. The CDR3 totals 17 residues.

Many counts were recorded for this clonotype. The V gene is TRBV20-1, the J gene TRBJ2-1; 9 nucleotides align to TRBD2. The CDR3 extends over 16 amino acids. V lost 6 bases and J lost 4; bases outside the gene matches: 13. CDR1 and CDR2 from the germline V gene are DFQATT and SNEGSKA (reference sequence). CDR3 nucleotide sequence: TGCAGTGCGCTAGGGGCGGGACTAGCCGGGTACAATGAGCAGTTCTTC. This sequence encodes CSALGAGLAGYNEQFF.

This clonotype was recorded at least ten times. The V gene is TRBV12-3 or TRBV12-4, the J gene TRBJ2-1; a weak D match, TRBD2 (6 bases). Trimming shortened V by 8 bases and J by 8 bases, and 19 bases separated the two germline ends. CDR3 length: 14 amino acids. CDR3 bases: TGTGCCAGCCCCAACTGGGGAGGTAGCTATGAGCAGTTCTTC. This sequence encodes CASPNWGGSYEQFF.

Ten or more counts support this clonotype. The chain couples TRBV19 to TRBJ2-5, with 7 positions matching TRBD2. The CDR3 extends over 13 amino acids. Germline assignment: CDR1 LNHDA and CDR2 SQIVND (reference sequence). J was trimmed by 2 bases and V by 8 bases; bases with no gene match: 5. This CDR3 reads CASGDYSQETQYF. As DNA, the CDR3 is TGTGCCAGTGGGGACTACTCTCAAGAGACCCAGTACTTC.

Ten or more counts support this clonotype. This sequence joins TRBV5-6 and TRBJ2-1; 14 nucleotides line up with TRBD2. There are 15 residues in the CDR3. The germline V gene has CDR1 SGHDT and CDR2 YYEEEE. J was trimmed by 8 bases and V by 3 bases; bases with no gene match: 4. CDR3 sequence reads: CASSSGTSGSDEQFF. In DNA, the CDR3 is TGTGCCAGCAGCTCCGGGACTAGCGGGAGTGATGAGCAGTTCTTC.

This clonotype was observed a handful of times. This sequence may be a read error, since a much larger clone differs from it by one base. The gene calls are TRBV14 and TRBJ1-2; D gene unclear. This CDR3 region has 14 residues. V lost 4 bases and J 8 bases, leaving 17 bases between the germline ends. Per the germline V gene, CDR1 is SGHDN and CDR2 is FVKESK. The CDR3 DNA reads TGTGCCAGCAGCCCTAACTGGGTGAATTACGGCTACACCTTC. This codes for CASSPNWVNYGYTF.

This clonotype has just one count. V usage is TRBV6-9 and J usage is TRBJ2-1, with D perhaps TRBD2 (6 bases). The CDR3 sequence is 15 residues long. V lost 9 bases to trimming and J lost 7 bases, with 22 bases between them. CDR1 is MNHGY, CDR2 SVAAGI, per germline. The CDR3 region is CARGGNSGLRNEQFF. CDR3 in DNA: TGTGCCAGAGGAGGGAATAGCGGTCTTAGGAATGAGCAGTTCTTC.

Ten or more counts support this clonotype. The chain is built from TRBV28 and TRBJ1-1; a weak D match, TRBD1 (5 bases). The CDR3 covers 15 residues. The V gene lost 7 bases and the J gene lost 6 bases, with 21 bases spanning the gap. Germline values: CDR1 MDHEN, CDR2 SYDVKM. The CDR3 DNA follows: TGTGCCAGCAACTCAAGGTCAGAGGGGTCCCCTGAAGCTTTCTTT. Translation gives CASNSRSEGSPEAFF.

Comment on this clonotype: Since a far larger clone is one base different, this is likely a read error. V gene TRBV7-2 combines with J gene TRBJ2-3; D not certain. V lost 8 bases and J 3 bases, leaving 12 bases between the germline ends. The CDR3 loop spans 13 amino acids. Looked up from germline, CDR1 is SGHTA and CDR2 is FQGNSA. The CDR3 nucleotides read TGTGCCAGCCTGCTAGTGGGGACAGATACGCAGTATTTT. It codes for CASLLVGTDTQYF.

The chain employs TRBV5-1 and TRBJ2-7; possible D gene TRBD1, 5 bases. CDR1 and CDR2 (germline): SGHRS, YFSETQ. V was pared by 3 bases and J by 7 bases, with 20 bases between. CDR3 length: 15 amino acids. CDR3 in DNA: TGCGCCAGCAGCTCCTCCGTGACAGTGGCTGGGGAGCAGTACTTC. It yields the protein CASSSSVTVAGEQYF.

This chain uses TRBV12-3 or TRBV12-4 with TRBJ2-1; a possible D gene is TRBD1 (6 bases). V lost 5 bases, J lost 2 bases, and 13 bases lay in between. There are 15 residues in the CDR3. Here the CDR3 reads CASSPGTYTYNEQFF. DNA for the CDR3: TGTGCCAGCAGTCCCGGGACATATACCTACAATGAGCAGTTCTTC.

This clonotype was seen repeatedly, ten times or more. The DNA of the CDR3 is TGCGCCAGCAGCCAGACCGCGAACAGCAATCAGCCCCAGCATTTT. This sequence encodes CASSQTANSNQPQHF. The chain combines TRBV4-1 with TRBJ1-5; D gene uncertain. This CDR3 comprises 15 residues. V was pared by 3 bases and J by 1 base, with 10 bases between. Per germline, CDR1 MGHRA and CDR2 YSYEKL.

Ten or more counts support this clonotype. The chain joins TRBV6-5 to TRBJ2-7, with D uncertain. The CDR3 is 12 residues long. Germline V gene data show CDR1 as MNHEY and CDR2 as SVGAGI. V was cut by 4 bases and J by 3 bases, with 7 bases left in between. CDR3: CASSLEGYEQYF. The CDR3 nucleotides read TGTGCCAGCAGTTTGGAAGGCTACGAGCAGTACTTC.

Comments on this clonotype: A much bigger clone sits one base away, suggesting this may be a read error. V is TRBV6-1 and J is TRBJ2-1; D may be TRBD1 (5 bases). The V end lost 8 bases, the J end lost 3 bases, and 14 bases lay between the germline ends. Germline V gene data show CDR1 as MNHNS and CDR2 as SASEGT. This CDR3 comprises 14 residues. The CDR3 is CASGHTLFYNEQFF. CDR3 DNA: TGTGCCAGCGGACATACCCTCTTCTACAATGAGCAGTTCTTC.

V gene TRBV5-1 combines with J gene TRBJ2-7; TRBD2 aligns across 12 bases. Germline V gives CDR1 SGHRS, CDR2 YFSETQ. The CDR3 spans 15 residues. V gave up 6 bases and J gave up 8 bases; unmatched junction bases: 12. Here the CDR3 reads CASTSDWTSGNQQYF. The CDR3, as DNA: TGCGCCAGCACCTCGGACTGGACTAGCGGGAATCAGCAGTACTTC.